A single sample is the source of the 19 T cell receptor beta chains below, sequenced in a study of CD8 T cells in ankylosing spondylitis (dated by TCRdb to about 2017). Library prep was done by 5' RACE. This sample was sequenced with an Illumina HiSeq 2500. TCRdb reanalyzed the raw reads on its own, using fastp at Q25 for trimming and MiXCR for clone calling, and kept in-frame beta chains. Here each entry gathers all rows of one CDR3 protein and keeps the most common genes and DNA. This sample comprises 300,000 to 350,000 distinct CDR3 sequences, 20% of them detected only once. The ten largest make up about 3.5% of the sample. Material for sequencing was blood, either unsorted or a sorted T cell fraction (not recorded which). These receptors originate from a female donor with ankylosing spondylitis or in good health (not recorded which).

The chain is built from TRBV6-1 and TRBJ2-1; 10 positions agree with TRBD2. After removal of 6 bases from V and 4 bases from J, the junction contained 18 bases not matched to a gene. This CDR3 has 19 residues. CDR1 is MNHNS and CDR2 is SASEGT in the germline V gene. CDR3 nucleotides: TGTGCCAGCAGAATTGACCTTTCTGCTAGCGGGAGAGGTTACAATGAGCAGTTCTTC. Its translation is CASRIDLSASGRGYNEQFF.

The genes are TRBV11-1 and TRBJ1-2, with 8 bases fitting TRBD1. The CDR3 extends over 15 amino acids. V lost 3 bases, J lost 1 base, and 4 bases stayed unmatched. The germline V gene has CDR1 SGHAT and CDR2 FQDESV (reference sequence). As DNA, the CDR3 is TGTGCCAGCAGCTTCAGTGGACAGGGTAACTATGGCTACACCTTC. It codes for CASSFSGQGNYGYTF.

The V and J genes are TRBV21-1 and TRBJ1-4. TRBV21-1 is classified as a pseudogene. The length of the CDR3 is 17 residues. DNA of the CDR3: TGTGCCAGCAGTGAAGCGCAGGGTAGGGTCACTGGTGAAAAACTGTTTTTT. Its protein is CASSEAQGRVTGEKLFF.

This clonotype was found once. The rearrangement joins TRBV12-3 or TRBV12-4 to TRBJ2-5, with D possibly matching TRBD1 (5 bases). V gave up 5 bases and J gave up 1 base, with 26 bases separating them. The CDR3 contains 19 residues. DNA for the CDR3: TGTGCCAGCAGTCAAAGGGGTCGGGCACTGATGGGTTTCCAAGAGACCCAGTACTTC. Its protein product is CASSQRGRALMGFQETQYF.

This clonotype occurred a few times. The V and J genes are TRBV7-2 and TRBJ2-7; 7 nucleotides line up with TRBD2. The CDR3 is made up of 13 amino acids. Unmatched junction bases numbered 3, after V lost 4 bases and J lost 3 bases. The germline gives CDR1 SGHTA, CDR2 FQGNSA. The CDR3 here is CASSSRTSYEQYF. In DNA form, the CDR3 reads TGTGCCAGCAGCTCCCGGACTAGCTACGAGCAGTACTTC.

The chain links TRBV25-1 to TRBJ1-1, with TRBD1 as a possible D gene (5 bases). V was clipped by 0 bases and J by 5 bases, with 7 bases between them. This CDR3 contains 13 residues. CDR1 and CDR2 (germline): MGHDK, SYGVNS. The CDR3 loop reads CASSEYRATEAFF. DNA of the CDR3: TGTGCCAGCAGTGAATACAGGGCTACTGAAGCTTTCTTT. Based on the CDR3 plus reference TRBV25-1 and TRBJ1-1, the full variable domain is EADIYQTPRYLVIGTGKKITLECSQTMGHDKMYWYQQDPGMELHLIHYSYGVNSTEKGDLSSESTVSRIRTEHFPLTLESARPSHTSQYLCASSEYRATEAFFGQGTRLTVV.

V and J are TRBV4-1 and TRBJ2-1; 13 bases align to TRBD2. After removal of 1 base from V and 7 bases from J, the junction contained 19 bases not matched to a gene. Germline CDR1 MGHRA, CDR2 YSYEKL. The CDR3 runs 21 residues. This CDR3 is CASSQGRAPLAGGRSGNEQFF. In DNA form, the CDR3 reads TGCGCCAGCAGCCAAGGGCGGGCACCACTAGCGGGAGGGCGGTCGGGTAATGAGCAGTTCTTC.

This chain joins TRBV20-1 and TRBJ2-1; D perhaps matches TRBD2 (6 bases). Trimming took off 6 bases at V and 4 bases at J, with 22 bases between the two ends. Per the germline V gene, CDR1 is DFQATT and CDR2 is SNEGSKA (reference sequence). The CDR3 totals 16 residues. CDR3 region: CSAPLGNLAIYNEQFF. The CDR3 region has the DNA TGCAGTGCCCCATTAGGGAACCTAGCGATTTACAATGAGCAGTTCTTC.

The CDR3 spells CASSFNRGYGYTF. The CDR3 DNA is TGTGCCAGCAGTTTCAACAGGGGCTATGGCTACACCTTC. V and J are TRBV28 and TRBJ1-2, with TRBD1 matching over 7 bases. V lost 3 bases, J lost 4 bases, and 2 bases stayed unmatched. This CDR3 spans 13 amino acids. The germline gives CDR1 MDHEN, CDR2 SYDVKM.

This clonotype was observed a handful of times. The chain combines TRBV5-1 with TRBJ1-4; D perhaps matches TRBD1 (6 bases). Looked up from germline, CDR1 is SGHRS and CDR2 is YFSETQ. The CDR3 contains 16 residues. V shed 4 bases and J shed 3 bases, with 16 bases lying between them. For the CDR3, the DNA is TGCGCCAGCAGCCAACAAGCCAGGGGCTCTAATGAAAAACTGTTTTTT. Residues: CASSQQARGSNEKLFF.

The CDR3 nucleotides read TGTGCCAGCAGTTCGCCGGGACAGGGAGTATACGAGCAGTACTTC. This gives the protein CASSSPGQGVYEQYF. The chain carries TRBV6-5 and TRBJ2-7; 9 bases agree with TRBD1. Germline V gene lookup returns CDR1 MNHEY and CDR2 SVGAGI. CDR3 length equals 15 residues. The trim removed 4 bases at V and 4 bases at J, leaving 8 bases unmatched.

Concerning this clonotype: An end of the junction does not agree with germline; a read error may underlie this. In nucleotides, the CDR3 is TGTGTCAGCAGTTTAGACTCACGGGGGTTGGATCAGCCCCAGCATTTT. As protein: CVSSLDSRGLDQPQHF. V gene TRBV28 combines with J gene TRBJ1-5; possibly TRBD1 for D (5 bases). Looked up from germline, CDR1 is MDHEN and CDR2 is SYDVKM. The CDR3 runs to 16 residues.

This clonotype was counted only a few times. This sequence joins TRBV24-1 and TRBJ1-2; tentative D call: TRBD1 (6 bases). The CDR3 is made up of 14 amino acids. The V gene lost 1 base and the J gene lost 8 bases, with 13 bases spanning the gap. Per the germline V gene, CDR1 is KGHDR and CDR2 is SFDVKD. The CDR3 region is CATSDFLGGNGYTF. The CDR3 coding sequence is TGTGCCACCAGTGATTTTTTAGGGGGGAACGGCTACACCTTC.

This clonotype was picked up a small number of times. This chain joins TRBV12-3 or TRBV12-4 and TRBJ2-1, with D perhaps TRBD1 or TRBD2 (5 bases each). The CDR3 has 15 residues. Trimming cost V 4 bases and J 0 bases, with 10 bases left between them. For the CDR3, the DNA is TGTGCCAGCAGTTCCGGGACCCTCTCCTACAATGAGCAGTTCTTC. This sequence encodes CASSSGTLSYNEQFF.

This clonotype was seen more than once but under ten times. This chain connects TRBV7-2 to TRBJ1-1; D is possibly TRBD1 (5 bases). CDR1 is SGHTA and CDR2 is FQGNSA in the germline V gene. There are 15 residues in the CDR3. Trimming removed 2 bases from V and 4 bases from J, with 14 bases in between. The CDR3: CASSLTPQGGTEAFF. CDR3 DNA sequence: TGTGCCAGCAGCTTAACCCCCCAGGGTGGCACTGAAGCTTTCTTT.

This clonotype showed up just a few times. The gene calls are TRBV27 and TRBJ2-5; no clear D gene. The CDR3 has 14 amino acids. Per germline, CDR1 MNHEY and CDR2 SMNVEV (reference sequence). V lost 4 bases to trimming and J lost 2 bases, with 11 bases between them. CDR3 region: CASSSSATQETQYF. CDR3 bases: TGTGCCAGCAGTTCCTCGGCTACGCAAGAGACCCAGTACTTC.

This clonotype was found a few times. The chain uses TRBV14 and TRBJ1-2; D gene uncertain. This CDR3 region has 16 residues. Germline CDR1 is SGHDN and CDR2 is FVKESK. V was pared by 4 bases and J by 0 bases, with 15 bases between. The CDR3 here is CASSRSLGQANYGYTF. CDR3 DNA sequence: TGTGCCAGCAGCCGATCCCTCGGGCAAGCTAACTATGGCTACACCTTC.

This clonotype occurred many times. The CDR3 bases are TGCAGTGCTAGAGTGGGACAGGGTTTACACGAGCAGTACTTC. Its protein product is CSARVGQGLHEQYF. V gene TRBV20-1 combines with J gene TRBJ2-7, with 9 bases matching TRBD1. J gave up 5 bases and V 1 base, and 6 bases lay outside the gene matches. The CDR3 extends over 14 amino acids. Germline CDR1 and CDR2: DFQATT and SNEGSKA (reference sequence).

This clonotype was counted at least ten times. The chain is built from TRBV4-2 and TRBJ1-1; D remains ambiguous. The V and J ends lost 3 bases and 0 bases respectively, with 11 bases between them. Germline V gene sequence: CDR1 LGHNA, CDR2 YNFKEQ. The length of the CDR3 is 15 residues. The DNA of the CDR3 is TGTGCCAGCAGCCATCCCGGACGGTTGAACACTGAAGCTTTCTTT. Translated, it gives CASSHPGRLNTEAFF.